Listed here is a single T cell receptor beta chain. Diagnosis used clinical symptoms, serum thyroxine, TRAb, thyroid ultrasound and orbital computed tomography. The CDR3 contains 15 residues. V dropped 7 bases and J dropped 5; count of bases not matched to a gene: 7. Germline V gene lookup returns CDR1 MDHEN and CDR2 SYDVKM. The data stem from a study of Graves' ophthalmopathy and Graves' hyperthyroidism. For repertoire sequencing, the TCR beta CDR3 regions were amplified from RNA transcripts. Scientists carried out first-round RT-PCR using HTBI primers and then a second-round multiplex PCR. TCRdb itself ran the multiplex PCR reads through MiXCR, one entry per CDR3 protein. The top ten clones hold roughly 24% of a sample with 35,000 to 50,000 distinct CDR3 sequences, approximately 50% of them seen once.

The specimen sequenced was peripheral blood. The TCR comes from an adult woman with stable Graves' hyperthyroidism. The chain uses TRBV28 and TRBJ2-2; 10 bases line up with TRBD2. The CDR3 loop reads CASNQEGLATGELFF. DNA of the CDR3: TGTGCCAGCAACCAAGAGGGACTAGCGACCGGGGAGCTGTTTTTT.